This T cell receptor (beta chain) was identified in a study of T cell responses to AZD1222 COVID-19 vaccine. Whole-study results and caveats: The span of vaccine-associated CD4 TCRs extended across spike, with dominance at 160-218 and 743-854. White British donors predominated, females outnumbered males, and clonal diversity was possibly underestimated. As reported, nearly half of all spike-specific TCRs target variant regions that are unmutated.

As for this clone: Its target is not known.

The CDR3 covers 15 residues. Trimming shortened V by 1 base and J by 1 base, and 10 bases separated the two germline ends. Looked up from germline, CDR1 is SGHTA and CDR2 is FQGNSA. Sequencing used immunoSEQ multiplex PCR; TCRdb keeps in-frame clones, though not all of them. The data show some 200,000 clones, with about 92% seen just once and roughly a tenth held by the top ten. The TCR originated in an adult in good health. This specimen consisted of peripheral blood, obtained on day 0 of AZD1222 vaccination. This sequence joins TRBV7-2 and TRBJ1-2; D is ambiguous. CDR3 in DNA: TGTGCCAGCAGCTTAGTGGTGGAGGTTAACTATGGCTACACCTTC. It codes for CASSLVVEVNYGYTF.